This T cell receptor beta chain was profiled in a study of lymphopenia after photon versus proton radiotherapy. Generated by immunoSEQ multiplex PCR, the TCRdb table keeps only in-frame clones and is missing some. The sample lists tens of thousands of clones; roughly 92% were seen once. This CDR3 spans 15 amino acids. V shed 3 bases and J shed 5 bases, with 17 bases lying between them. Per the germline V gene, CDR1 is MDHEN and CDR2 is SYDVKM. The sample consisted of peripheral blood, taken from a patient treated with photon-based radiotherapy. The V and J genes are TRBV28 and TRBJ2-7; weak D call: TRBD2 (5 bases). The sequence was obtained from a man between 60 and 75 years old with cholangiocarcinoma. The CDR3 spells CASSFRSTGRNEQYF. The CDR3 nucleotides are TGTGCCAGCAGTTTTCGATCGACGGGGAGAAACGAGCAGTACTTC.